The 17 T cell receptor beta chains reported below all come from one sample, sequenced in a study of blood T cell dynamics during melanoma immunotherapy. Sequenced by immunoSEQ multiplex PCR; TCRdb stores in-frame clones only, minus some. The table includes around 10,000 clones, about 80% detected once. Time point described: week 3, after first cycle of checkpoint inhibitor. This sample comprised blood, obtained from a patient treated with checkpoint blockade. Every receptor here comes from a human donor with melanoma.

The chain combines TRBV11-1 with TRBJ1-2; tentatively, D is TRBD1 (6 bases). The CDR3 is 16 amino acids. Germline V gene sequence: CDR1 SGHAT, CDR2 FQDESV (reference sequence). Trimming left V 0 bases short and J 8 bases short, with 19 bases between. Here the CDR3 reads CASSLAGSTGREGYTF. CDR3 nucleotides: TGTGCCAGCAGCTTAGCAGGGTCGACAGGCCGTGAGGGCTACACCTTC.

The rearrangement uses TRBV5-6 and TRBJ2-2, with no clear D. This CDR3 region has 13 residues. Trimming stripped 4 bases from V and 5 bases from J, with 9 bases between. Germline CDR1 reads SGHDT; CDR2 reads YYEEEE. The DNA of the CDR3 is TGTGCCAGCAGCCCTCGAATGACCGGGGAGCTGTTTTTT. Translating gives CASSPRMTGELFF. Drawing the rest from reference TRBV5-6 and TRBJ2-2, the complete variable domain is DAGVTQSPTHLIKTRGQQVTLRCSPKSGHDTVSWYQQALGQGPQFIFQYYEEEERQRGNFPDRFSGHQFPNYSSELNVNALLLGDSALYLCASSPRMTGELFFGEGSRLTVL.

The chain joins TRBV19 to TRBJ2-7; 12 bases fit TRBD2. Unmatched junction bases numbered 6, after V lost 7 bases and J lost 2 bases. The length of the CDR3 is 15 residues. Germline values: CDR1 LNHDA, CDR2 SQIVND (reference sequence). The CDR3 loop reads CASKGRTSGTYEQYF. The DNA for the CDR3 is TGTGCCAGTAAGGGCCGGACTAGCGGGACCTACGAGCAGTACTTC.

The rearrangement joins TRBV6-6 to TRBJ1-2, with a tentative D call TRBD1 (5 bases). Trimming took off 5 bases at V and 4 bases at J, with 11 bases between the two ends. In germline, CDR1 is MNHNY, CDR2 SVGAGI (reference sequence). CDR3 length: 13 residues. The CDR3 DNA is TGTGCCAGCAGTGAGGGACGTATCTATGGCTACACCTTC. Its protein product is CASSEGRIYGYTF.

The rearrangement uses TRBV6-6 and TRBJ2-3; 8 positions match TRBD1. CDR3 length: 16 amino acids. The J segment lost 1 base and the V segment lost 8 bases, leaving 11 bases of the junction unmatched. The germline V gene has CDR1 MNHNY and CDR2 SVGAGI (reference sequence). The CDR3 DNA sequence: TGTGCCAGCTGGGAGAAACCGGGACAGGGCACAGATACGCAGTATTTT. It specifies CASWEKPGQGTDTQYF.

V usage is TRBV6-1 and J usage is TRBJ2-3; unclear D gene. The CDR3 runs 12 residues. V shed 4 bases and J shed 2 bases, with 4 bases lying between them. Germline lookup yields CDR1 MNHNS and CDR2 SASEGT. The CDR3 nucleotides read TGTGCCAGCAGTGGTTACACAGATACGCAGTATTTT. Amino acid sequence: CASSGYTDTQYF.

This chain joins TRBV7-9 and TRBJ2-5, with 11 bases aligning to TRBD1. V gave up 5 bases and J gave up 4 bases; unmatched junction bases: 6. CDR3 size: 15 residues. CDR1 SEHNR and CDR2 FQNEAQ come from the germline V gene (reference sequence). The CDR3 is CASSRDRGRRETQYF. The DNA of the CDR3 is TGTGCCAGCAGCCGGGACAGGGGGAGAAGAGAGACCCAGTACTTC.

The gene calls are TRBV7-9 and TRBJ2-2; 9 nucleotides align to TRBD2. CDR1 and CDR2 from the germline V gene are SEHNR and FQNEAQ (reference sequence). This CDR3 contains 16 residues. With V trimmed by 5 bases and J by 5 bases, 9 bases remained unmatched. CDR3 in DNA: TGTGCCAGCAGCCCGCGGACTAGCGTAGGGACCGGGGAGCTGTTTTTT. This codes for CASSPRTSVGTGELFF.

V is TRBV6-5 and J is TRBJ2-1; D perhaps matches TRBD1 (5 bases). This CDR3 has 16 residues. Germline V gives CDR1 MNHEY, CDR2 SVGAGI. The germline V and J ends were trimmed by 4 bases and 4 bases, with 17 bases remaining between them. For the CDR3, the DNA is TGTGCCAGCAGTTTCTCTGACAGTAGCCTATACAATGAGCAGTTCTTC. It is translated as CASSFSDSSLYNEQFF.

V gene TRBV6-1 combines with J gene TRBJ2-5; unclear D gene. Germline V gene sequence: CDR1 MNHNS, CDR2 SASEGT. Trimming removed 5 bases at V and 4 bases at J, with 8 bases between. The CDR3 covers 12 residues. The CDR3 protein is CASSPRRETQYF. CDR3 in DNA: TGTGCCAGCAGTCCTAGGAGAGAGACCCAGTACTTC.

The chain employs TRBV6-1 and TRBJ2-5; maybe TRBD1 (6 bases). The CDR3 contains 15 residues. Per the germline V gene, CDR1 is MNHNS and CDR2 is SASEGT. V lost 0 bases and J 5 bases, leaving 13 bases between the germline ends. This CDR3 is CASSEASTGGETQYF. CDR3 in DNA: TGTGCCAGCAGTGAAGCTTCGACAGGAGGTGAGACCCAGTACTTC.

The chain combines TRBV28 with TRBJ1-2; no firm D call. Trimming stripped 7 bases from V and 4 bases from J, with 19 bases between. There are 15 residues in the CDR3. Germline assignment: CDR1 MDHEN and CDR2 SYDVKM. The DNA of the CDR3 is TGTGCCAGCATAAGTCCGGACCCGAGGGCCTATGGCTACACCTTC. Translating it yields CASISPDPRAYGYTF.

The chain recombines TRBV7-8 with TRBJ1-2; D not resolved. Germline CDR1 is SGHVS and CDR2 is FQNEAQ. Trimming left V 1 base short and J 8 bases short, with 8 bases between. The CDR3 has 12 amino acids. CDR3 region: CASSLDQEGYTF. CDR3 nucleotide sequence: TGTGCCAGCAGCTTAGATCAGGAGGGCTACACCTTC. Using reference TRBV7-8 and TRBJ1-2 for the parts outside the CDR3, the full variable domain is GAGVSQSPRYKVAKRGQDVALRCDPISGHVSLFWYQQALGQGPEFLTYFQNEAQLDKSGLPSDRFFAERPEGSVSTLKIQRTQQEDSAVYLCASSLDQEGYTFGSGTRLTVV.

The rearrangement links TRBV29-1 to TRBJ2-1; TRBD1 matches 7 bases. Germline CDR1 SQVTM, CDR2 ANQGSEA. This CDR3 region has 14 residues. The ends lost 7 bases at V and 3 bases at J; junction bases unmatched: 9. As DNA, the CDR3 is TGCAGCGGCTCGGGACACAGGGGCTACAATGAGCAGTTCTTC. Encoded protein: CSGSGHRGYNEQFF.

The chain recombines TRBV4-1 with TRBJ2-5, with a tentative D call TRBD1 (5 bases). The CDR3 spans 14 residues. Trimming took off 1 base at V and 5 bases at J, with 11 bases between the two ends. Per germline, CDR1 MGHRA and CDR2 YSYEKL. For the CDR3, the DNA is TGCGCCAGCAGCCAAGGGCAGGGCAGCGAGACCCAGTACTTC. It is translated as CASSQGQGSETQYF.

The gene calls are TRBV5-6 and TRBJ1-1, with 9 bases fitting TRBD1. Germline trimming cut 0 bases from V and 7 bases from J; bases unmatched to any gene: 13. The CDR3 has 17 residues. CDR1 is SGHDT, CDR2 YYEEEE, per germline. CDR3 protein: CASSLEGQGLRTIEAFF. The CDR3, as DNA: TGTGCCAGCAGCTTGGAGGGACAGGGTTTACGAACGATTGAAGCTTTCTTT.

This rearrangement joins TRBV7-2 to TRBJ1-2, with a tentative D call TRBD1 (6 bases). This CDR3 comprises 11 residues. The V gene lost 3 bases and the J gene lost 8 bases, with 7 bases spanning the gap. Germline V gene data show CDR1 as SGHTA and CDR2 as FQGNSA. The DNA for the CDR3 is TGTGCCAGCAGCTTCGACAGGGGCTACACCTTC. This encodes CASSFDRGYTF.